This T cell receptor (beta chain) is from a study of regulatory T cells in long-lasting Graves disease. Specified time point: newly diagnosed GD, antithyroid drugs for less than 3 months. PBMC RNA was the source of the TCR library. Sequencing libraries for TCR beta were prepared with iRepertoire HTBI primers and Arm-PCR of CDR3 regions. A single record per CDR3 protein comes from TCRdb applying MiXCR to the multiplex PCR reads. The data contain 350,000 to 500,000 distinct CDR3 sequences, 11% to 15% of them singletons. CDR1 LGHNA and CDR2 YNFKEQ come from the germline V gene. The length of the CDR3 is 15 residues. Concerning this clonotype: A junction end diverges from the germline sequence, so it may reflect a read error.

This sample was shared with a second study, whose subject was T cells in Graves' hyperthyroidism and ophthalmopathy. This second study says: Exclusions: uncontrolled infection, other autoimmune disease, pregnancy, lactation.

This sample comprised peripheral blood mononuclear cells (PBMCs), obtained at new diagnosis, from a patient treated with antithyroid drugs. The rearrangement uses TRBV4-2 and TRBJ1-3; no reliable D call. This receptor was obtained from a woman in her forties or fifties with Graves disease. The CDR3 loop reads CASSPRPDSGSTIYF. The CDR3, as DNA: TGTGCCAGCAGTCCTCGACCCGACTCTGGAAGCACCATATATTTT.